This T cell receptor (beta chain) originates from a study of blood T cell repertoires in COVID-19. Some clones are missing from TCRdb's copy, which holds only in-frame ones; the method was immunoSEQ multiplex PCR. This sample yields 250,000 or so clones, of which roughly nine tenths are seen a single time; 0.95% to 1.5% belongs to the top ten. In assigning cohorts, the study relied on participant-reported clinical history. From germline, CDR1 is LNHDA and CDR2 SQIVND (reference sequence). The CDR3 runs to 15 residues. V was pared by 3 bases and J by 0 bases, with 9 bases between. V usage is TRBV19 and J usage is TRBJ1-5; D is unclear. Input material: PBMCs or T cells enriched from blood (not recorded which). The receptor was derived from a human donor in a cohort exposed to, infected with or recovered from COVID-19 (not recorded which). The donor label of this sample is uncertain. In DNA form, the CDR3 reads TGTGCCAGTAGTATTGAACAGTTTAGCAATCAGCCCCAGCATTTT. Translating gives CASSIEQFSNQPQHF.